The rows below give T cell receptor beta chains drawn from one sample of a study of T-cell reconstitution after alpha-beta-depleted transplantation in children. TCRdb analysed the PCR reads with MiXCR anew, one entry per CDR3 protein. Here the sample spans almost 500,000 distinct CDR3 sequences, roughly an eighth being singletons. The material sequenced was PBMCs from the stem cell graft donor, taken from the stem cell graft. The receptor set was obtained from a human donor who donated a stem cell graft to a child with combined immunodeficiency. The CDR3 runs from the conserved cysteine through the conserved F or W. The order of the fields is clone size, J gene, D gene, V gene, CDR3 protein, CDR3 DNA. A D gene is named only where the DNA matches it firmly. Size values are once, few and many counts, or a class for expanded clones, and some rows have none.

>NA|TRBJ2-7|NA|TRBV3-1
CASSQDFGVSYEQYF
TGTGCCAGCAGCCAAGATTTCGGCGTCTCCTACGAGCAGTACTTC
>many|TRBJ2-1|NA|TRBV10-3
CAISEQGRNHNEQFF
TGTGCCATCAGTGAACAGGGAAGAAATCACAATGAGCAGTTCTTC
>few|TRBJ2-2|NA|TRBV5-4
CASSLGRPTGELFF
TGTGCCAGCAGCTTGGGCAGGCCCACCGGGGAGCTGTTTTTT
>few|TRBJ2-3|TRBD2|TRBV11-2
CASSLSGGAWDTQYF
TGTGCCAGCAGCCTCAGCGGGGGGGCCTGGGATACGCAGTATTTT
>few|TRBJ2-1|NA|TRBV11-2
CASSLAIAYNEQFF
TGTGCCAGCAGCTTAGCGATTGCCTACAATGAGCAGTTCTTC
>NA|TRBJ1-5|NA|TRBV7-1
CAISSGLPYGNQPQHF
TGTGCCATCAGCTCGGGGCTGCCCTACGGCAATCAGCCCCAGCATTTT
>few|TRBJ1-1|TRBD1|TRBV18
CASSPLTGAPNTEAFF
TGTGCCAGCTCACCATTGACAGGGGCCCCGAACACTGAAGCTTTCTTT
>NA|TRBJ1-1|NA|TRBV7-9
CASSIQARVNTEAFF
TGTGCCAGCAGCATTCAAGCCAGGGTTAACACTGAAGCTTTCTTT
>few|TRBJ2-3|NA|TRBV12-3/TRBV12-4
CASSLSQGTYTDTQYF
TGTGCCAGCAGTTTATCCCAGGGGACTTACACAGATACGCAGTATTTT
>NA|TRBJ1-2|NA|TRBV20-1
CRGGARGSGYTF
TGCAGGGGGGGTGCTAGGGGAAGTGGCTACACCTTC
>many|TRBJ1-4|TRBD1|TRBV5-1
CASSPGTATNEKLFF
TGCGCCAGCAGCCCCGGGACAGCAACTAATGAAAAACTGTTTTTT
>many|TRBJ2-7|TRBD1|TRBV7-2
CASSLMRGRLIYEQYF
TGTGCCAGCAGCTTAATGAGGGGGCGGCTGATCTACGAGCAGTACTTC
>once|TRBJ2-3|NA|TRBV3-1
CASSPPRLGPKDTQYF
TGTGCCAGCAGCCCGCCCCGTTTGGGGCCTAAAGATACGCAGTATTTT
>NA|TRBJ1-2|TRBD1|TRBV12-3/TRBV12-4
CASSSGTGGGHYGYTF
TGTGCCAGCAGCTCCGGGACAGGGGGCGGACACTATGGCTACACCTTC
>many|TRBJ2-7|NA|TRBV5-1
CASSLRDKGGYEQYF
TGCGCCAGCAGCCTCCGGGACAAAGGGGGCTACGAGCAGTACTTC
>many|TRBJ2-1|NA|TRBV27
CASSPRLGRNEQFF
TGTGCCAGCAGTCCTCGACTAGGAAGGAATGAGCAGTTCTTC
>NA|TRBJ1-5|TRBD1|TRBV20-1
CSAPTIDRANLSQPQHF
TGCAGTGCCCCCACTATTGACAGGGCGAACTTGTCTCAGCCCCAGCATTTT
>NA|TRBJ2-1|NA|TRBV18
CASSPGPTSYNEQFF
TGTGCCAGCTCACCCGGACCGACGTCCTACAATGAGCAGTTCTTC
>many|TRBJ1-2|NA|TRBV4-3
CASSQDPAPNYGYTF
TGCGCCAGCAGCCAAGATCCAGCACCTAACTATGGCTACACCTTC
>NA|TRBJ1-1|NA|TRBV7-8
CASSSLTGRTTEAFF
TGTGCCAGCAGCTCCCTGACAGGAAGGACCACTGAAGCTTTCTTT
>NA|TRBJ2-7|TRBD1|TRBV7-3
CASSLRDRGIFYEQYF
TGTGCCAGCAGCTTAAGGGACAGGGGAATCTTCTACGAGCAGTACTTC
>few|TRBJ2-2|TRBD1|TRBV4-2
CASSLRMTGTGRTGELFF
TGTGCCAGCAGCCTTCGGATGACCGGGACAGGGAGAACCGGGGAGCTGTTTTTT
>NA|TRBJ1-5|TRBD1|TRBV7-8
CAGGTGGPLSNQPQHF
TGTGCCGGCGGGACAGGGGGCCCCTTGAGCAATCAGCCCCAGCATTTT
>few|TRBJ2-7|NA|TRBV6-2/TRBV6-3
CASSLYYESYEQYF
TGTGCCAGCAGTCTGTATTACGAGAGCTACGAGCAGTACTTC
>few|TRBJ2-5|NA|TRBV5-1
CASSLGWTGDGGETQYF
TGCGCCAGCAGCTTGGGTTGGACGGGAGATGGGGGAGAGACCCAGTACTTC
>few|TRBJ2-5|NA|TRBV7-8
CASSLLQPETQYF
TGTGCCAGCAGCTTACTCCAGCCGGAGACCCAGTACTTC
>few|TRBJ2-7|TRBD1|TRBV7-3
CASSRDRASEQYF
TGTGCCAGCAGTAGAGACAGGGCCAGCGAGCAGTACTTC
>NA|TRBJ2-2|TRBD2|TRBV2
CASSEGRESFTGELFF
TGTGCCAGCAGTGAAGGGCGGGAGAGTTTCACCGGGGAGCTGTTTTTT